A single sample is the source of the 22 T cell receptor beta chains below, sequenced in a study of T-cell memory formation after mild COVID-19. One entry per CDR3 protein, called by TCRdb with MiXCR from the 5' RACE reads. In the table there are 80,000 to 95,000 distinct CDR3 sequences, roughly 25% of which are singletons. Input material: PBMCs or a T cell subset sorted from them (not recorded which). These TCRs come from a man in his late teens or twenties who had mild COVID-19 (a few samples of this study predate the infection). Cell type and time point are not known.

The chain combines TRBV7-9 with TRBJ2-1; a possible D gene is TRBD2 (6 bases). The CDR3 consists of 14 residues. Germline CDR1 SEHNR, CDR2 FQNEAQ (reference sequence). V lost 6 bases, J lost 2 bases, and 11 bases lay in between. This chain's CDR3 is CASRSGGTYNEQFF. The CDR3, as DNA: TGTGCCAGCAGATCTGGGGGGACCTACAATGAGCAGTTCTTC.

This clonotype occurred a few times. The rearrangement uses TRBV6-5 and TRBJ2-3; weak D call: TRBD2 (7 bases). V was trimmed by 5 bases and J by 7 bases, leaving 19 bases between them. There are 15 residues in the CDR3. Germline V gene sequence: CDR1 MNHEY, CDR2 SVGAGI. The CDR3 spells CASSGGAVPPNTQYF. The CDR3 nucleotides are TGTGCCAGCAGTGGGGGGGCGGTACCACCAAATACGCAGTATTTT.

In this sample, this clonotype turned up many times. Here the CDR3 reads CASSPGTSGGAYEQYF. For the CDR3, the DNA is TGTGCCAGCAGTCCCGGGACTAGCGGGGGGGCCTACGAGCAGTACTTC. This chain links TRBV12-3 or TRBV12-4 with TRBJ2-7; 16 bases are a match to TRBD2. CDR3 length: 16 amino acids. With 5 bases clipped from V and 2 bases from J, the junction kept 3 bases outside the gene matches.

This clonotype was observed a handful of times. The rearrangement joins TRBV7-3 to TRBJ2-7; no clear D gene. Trimming removed 0 bases from V and 0 bases from J, with 6 bases in between. This CDR3 has 14 residues. Germline V gene lookup returns CDR1 SGHTA and CDR2 FQGTGA. CDR3 in amino acids: CASSLTASSYEQYF. The CDR3 DNA sequence: TGTGCCAGCAGCTTAACGGCCAGCTCCTACGAGCAGTACTTC.

The chain couples TRBV6-6 to TRBJ2-1; 9 bases fit TRBD2. CDR1 MNHNY and CDR2 SVGAGI come from the germline V gene (reference sequence). V lost 2 bases and J lost 10; bases outside the gene matches: 9. There are 15 residues in the CDR3. The CDR3 region is CASSYIAGARFEQFF. The CDR3 nucleotides read TGTGCCAGCAGTTACATAGCGGGGGCCCGATTCGAGCAGTTCTTC.

This clonotype was observed a few times. CDR3 coding DNA: TGTGCCAGCAGTTACGGGTCTGGGGACGAGCAGTACTTC. Its translation is CASSYGSGDEQYF. This rearrangement joins TRBV6-2 or TRBV6-3 to TRBJ2-7; D not resolved. CDR1 is MNHEY, CDR2 SVGEGT, per germline. CDR3 length: 13 residues. Trimming shortened V by 2 bases and J by 5 bases, and 10 bases separated the two germline ends.

The rearrangement uses TRBV20-1 and TRBJ2-7, with D possibly being TRBD2 (5 bases). The CDR3 extends over 13 amino acids. V was clipped by 7 bases and J by 0 bases, with 13 bases between them. CDR1 and CDR2 (germline): DFQATT, SNEGSKA (reference sequence). The CDR3 DNA follows: TGCAGTGTTCGGACGGGGTTCTCCTACGAGCAGTACTTC. Its protein is CSVRTGFSYEQYF.

The genes are TRBV4-1 and TRBJ2-1; TRBD1 aligns across 8 bases. Germline-derived CDR1 and CDR2 are MGHRA and YSYEKL. The CDR3 length is 17 residues. The V segment lost 2 bases and the J segment 6 bases; nucleotides outside the gene matches: 12. The CDR3 DNA follows: TGCGCCAGCAGCCAAAGGGTCCAGACAGGGGTCGGCAATGAGCAGTTCTTC. This codes for CASSQRVQTGVGNEQFF.

The chain joins TRBV4-3 to TRBJ2-4; D not resolved. V was clipped by 0 bases and J by 1 base, with 19 bases between them. This CDR3 has 19 residues. Per germline, CDR1 LGHNA and CDR2 YSLEER. The CDR3 DNA sequence: TGCGCCAGCAGCCAAGATTATACCGGGCCCCGTAAGGCCAAAAACATTCAGTACTTC. Its translation is CASSQDYTGPRKAKNIQYF.

V is TRBV4-1 and J is TRBJ2-3; TRBD1 agrees at 11 bases. Germline assignment: CDR1 MGHRA and CDR2 YSYEKL. The CDR3 is 15 residues long. Unmatched junction bases numbered 7, after V lost 5 bases and J lost 6 bases. The CDR3: CASSFRDRGVDTQYF. Here the CDR3 DNA reads TGCGCCAGCAGCTTCCGGGACAGGGGGGTTGATACGCAGTATTTT.

This clonotype occurred a few times. V usage is TRBV5-1 and J usage is TRBJ2-5; possibly TRBD2 for D (6 bases). The CDR3 is 17 residues long. V lost 0 bases, J lost 2 bases, and 17 bases lay in between. CDR1 and CDR2 from the germline V gene are SGHRS and YFSETQ. The chain's CDR3 is CASSLADGGFGQETQYF. The CDR3, as DNA: TGCGCCAGCAGCTTGGCCGACGGGGGTTTTGGTCAAGAGACCCAGTACTTC.

In its sample, this clonotype was seen a few times. The chain links TRBV2 to TRBJ2-3, with 8 bases matching TRBD2. This CDR3 is built from 17 residues. Per germline, CDR1 SNHLY and CDR2 FYNNEI. V lost 3 bases, J lost 2 bases, and 10 bases stayed unmatched. This CDR3 reads CASSDRAGGGYTDTQYF. CDR3 DNA sequence: TGTGCCAGCAGTGATCGTGCCGGGGGGGGCTACACAGATACGCAGTATTTT.

This chain connects TRBV7-9 to TRBJ1-6; D is ambiguous. The germline gives CDR1 SEHNR, CDR2 FQNEAQ (reference sequence). The V end was cut by 3 bases, the J end by 10 bases, with 13 bases between. The CDR3 covers 14 residues. The CDR3 coding sequence is TGTGCCAGCAGCTTGACCTCCTTGGGGTCACCCCTCCACTTT. Translating it yields CASSLTSLGSPLHF.

This clonotype was observed a handful of times. This chain connects TRBV6-1 to TRBJ2-1; 10 nucleotides align to TRBD2. V was pared by 0 bases and J by 2 bases, with 1 base of the junction left unmatched. The CDR3 has 16 amino acids. Germline-derived CDR1 and CDR2 are MNHNS and SASEGT. The DNA for the CDR3 is TGTGCCAGCAGTGAAGCAAGCGGGGGGGCCTACAATGAGCAGTTCTTC. Translation: CASSEASGGAYNEQFF.

This clonotype was counted a few times. CDR3: CAIRPPDISYEQYF. The DNA for the CDR3 is TGTGCCATCAGGCCCCCCGACATCTCCTACGAGCAGTACTTC. This chain links TRBV10-3 with TRBJ2-7; no clear D gene. The CDR3 consists of 14 residues. Looked up from germline, CDR1 is ENHRY and CDR2 is SYGVKD. The V and J ends lost 6 bases and 0 bases respectively, with 12 bases between them.

This clonotype was detected only a few times. The chain couples TRBV11-2 to TRBJ2-5; 7 bases map to TRBD2. The CDR3 has 17 residues. The trim removed 4 bases at V and 3 bases at J, leaving 14 bases unmatched. Germline V gives CDR1 SGHAT, CDR2 FQNNGV. For the CDR3, the DNA is TGTGCCAGCAGCTCGGGGAGGGGAGGATTCAGGGAAGAGACCCAGTACTTC. Amino acids: CASSSGRGGFREETQYF.

This clonotype has more than one count but fewer than ten. The V gene is TRBV4-3, the J gene TRBJ2-1; 7 bases are a match to TRBD2. J lost 6 bases, V lost 1 base, and 12 bases had no gene match. Germline V lookup: CDR1 LGHNA, CDR2 YSLEER. The CDR3 extends over 17 amino acids. Here the CDR3 reads CASSQGSGREIGNEQFF. The CDR3 DNA follows: TGCGCCAGCAGCCAAGGATCCGGGCGGGAGATTGGCAATGAGCAGTTCTTC.

In this sample, this clonotype turned up many times. The rearrangement links TRBV4-2 to TRBJ2-1; 10 bases match TRBD2. The CDR3 contains 16 residues. Germline V gene data show CDR1 as LGHNA and CDR2 as YNFKEQ. Trimming at V came to 1 base and at J to 9 bases, leaving 9 bases not matched to a gene. CDR3 protein: CASSQGAGGQVGEQFF. CDR3 bases: TGTGCCAGCAGCCAAGGAGCGGGGGGGCAGGTGGGTGAGCAGTTCTTC.

This clonotype was counted a single time. The chain has TRBV12-3 or TRBV12-4 and TRBJ2-5, with TRBD1 as a possible D gene (6 bases). V dropped 5 bases and J dropped 4 bases, with 11 bases sitting between them. There are 13 residues in the CDR3. The DNA of the CDR3 is TGTGCCAGCAGTCCGCTGGGGGCAGAGACCCAGTACTTC. Protein sequence: CASSPLGAETQYF.

This chain joins TRBV10-2 and TRBJ2-4; D might be TRBD2 (6 bases). CDR1 WSHSY and CDR2 SAAADI come from the germline V gene. V was clipped by 3 bases and J by 4 bases, with 16 bases between them. The CDR3 runs to 16 residues. CDR3 region: CASSDTREVGKNIQYF. Here the CDR3 DNA reads TGCGCCAGCAGTGATACCAGGGAGGTCGGTAAAAACATTCAGTACTTC.

This clonotype came up many times. V usage is TRBV7-9 and J usage is TRBJ2-3; 8 bases are shared with TRBD2. CDR1 is SEHNR and CDR2 is FQNEAQ in the germline V gene (reference sequence). CDR3 length equals 16 residues. The V segment lost 5 bases and the J segment 4 bases; nucleotides outside the gene matches: 11. CDR3 bases: TGTGCCAGCAGCCCGACAACGTCCGGGGGGGCAGATACGCAGTATTTT. It encodes CASSPTTSGGADTQYF.

This clonotype turned up a few times. The CDR3 sequence is CASSVRSGTGLIRAGELFF. CDR3 bases: TGTGCCAGCAGCGTCCGATCCGGGACAGGGTTGATCAGAGCCGGGGAGCTGTTTTTT. The chain joins TRBV9 to TRBJ2-2; 9 bases match TRBD1. Per germline, CDR1 SGDLS and CDR2 YYNGEE. CDR3 length: 19 amino acids. Losses at the gene ends were 2 bases for V and 6 bases for J; bases not matched to a gene: 17.